These 30 T cell receptor beta chains originate from one sample sequenced in a study of T cells in Graves' hyperthyroidism and ophthalmopathy. Using RNA transcripts as the source, TCR beta CDR3 regions were amplified. HTBI primers were the set used in a first-round RT-PCR of the TCR CDR3. In TCRdb, the multiplex PCR reads were re-called with MiXCR into one record per CDR3 protein. The data hold hundreds of thousands of distinct CDR3 sequences, with roughly 50% observed a single time. The sequenced sample was peripheral blood or thyroid tissue (not recorded which). These receptors were taken from a woman aged 18-35 years with Graves' hyperthyroidism.

At least ten counts were recorded for this clonotype. The chain links TRBV5-1 to TRBJ1-2; D unresolved. V was clipped by 0 bases and J by 4 bases, with 10 bases between them. The CDR3 loop spans 14 amino acids. The V gene's germline CDR1 is SGHRS and CDR2 YFSETQ. CDR3 bases: TGCGCCAGCAGCTTGGGACCGCCCGTCTATGGCTACACCTTC. This encodes CASSLGPPVYGYTF. Using reference TRBV5-1 and TRBJ1-2 for the parts outside the CDR3, the full variable domain is KAGVTQTPRYLIKTRGQQVTLSCSPISGHRSVSWYQQTPGQGLQFLFEYFSETQRNKGNFPGRFSGRQFSNSRSEMNVSTLELGDSALYLCASSLGPPVYGYTFGSGTRLTVV.

This chain's CDR3 is CASSQDLGGYDQETQYF. CDR3 in DNA: TGTGCCAGCAGCCAAGATTTGGGGGGATATGACCAAGAGACCCAGTACTTC. The chain combines TRBV2 with TRBJ2-5, with D maybe TRBD2 (6 bases). The germline V and J ends were trimmed by 6 bases and 0 bases, with 20 bases remaining between them. The length of the CDR3 is 17 residues. Germline V lookup: CDR1 SNHLY, CDR2 FYNNEI.

The chain uses TRBV4-1 and TRBJ2-7; the D gene is possibly TRBD1 (6 bases). This CDR3 has 15 residues. V lost 4 bases and J 3 bases, leaving 16 bases between the germline ends. Germline CDR1 reads MGHRA; CDR2 reads YSYEKL. The DNA for the CDR3 is TGCGCCAGCAGCCGATCACGACAGGAGAGCTACGAGCAGTACTTC. Encoded protein: CASSRSRQESYEQYF.

CDR3 amino acids: CASRSQGLSAEETQYF. CDR3 in DNA: TGTGCCAGCAGGTCACAGGGGCTGTCGGCAGAAGAGACCCAGTACTTC. The gene calls are TRBV25-1 and TRBJ2-5; 7 bases line up with TRBD1. This CDR3 spans 16 amino acids. In germline, CDR1 is MGHDK, CDR2 SYGVNS. Unmatched junction bases numbered 13, after V lost 6 bases and J lost 3 bases. Full variable domain (outside the CDR3, taken from reference TRBV25-1 and TRBJ2-5): EADIYQTPRYLVIGTGKKITLECSQTMGHDKMYWYQQDPGMELHLIHYSYGVNSTEKGDLSSESTVSRIRTEHFPLTLESARPSHTSQYLCASRSQGLSAEETQYFGPGTRLLVL.

A note on this clonotype: Its ends do not fully match the called genes, so a read error is possible. The chain recombines TRBV24-1 with TRBJ2-6, with 8 bases aligning to TRBD1. Looked up from germline, CDR1 is KGHDR and CDR2 is SFDVKD. The CDR3 loop spans 14 amino acids. The CDR3 here is CATSDHTGGNVLTF. The CDR3 DNA follows: TGTGCCACCAGTGACCACACAGGGGGCAACGTCCTGACTTTC.

The chain carries TRBV7-9 and TRBJ2-7; 7 bases agree with TRBD1. This CDR3 is 14 amino acids long. The V segment lost 5 bases and the J segment 2 bases; nucleotides outside the gene matches: 6. Germline CDR1 and CDR2: SEHNR and FQNEAQ (reference sequence). In DNA form, the CDR3 reads TGTGCCAGCAGCGACCGGGACAGCACCTACGAGCAGTACTTC. As protein: CASSDRDSTYEQYF.

This clonotype has a count of ten or more. The chain links TRBV29-1 to TRBJ1-4; D perhaps matches TRBD1 (6 bases). Germline V gives CDR1 SQVTM, CDR2 ANQGSEA. The V gene lost 3 bases and the J gene lost 8 bases, with 13 bases spanning the gap. The CDR3 totals 13 residues. CDR3 nucleotides: TGCAGCGTTGAGTCAGGGGACGGAGAAAAACTGTTTTTT. Translated, it gives CSVESGDGEKLFF.

The chain links TRBV6-5 to TRBJ1-1; D may be TRBD1 (5 bases). CDR1 is MNHEY, CDR2 SVGAGI, per germline. V was shortened by 1 base and J by 11 bases, with 8 bases between the two germline ends. This CDR3 is built from 11 residues. The CDR3 nucleotides read TGTGCCAGCAGTTACTGGGGCGGCGCTTTCTTT. Translating gives CASSYWGGAFF.

This clonotype was counted at least ten times. The V call is TRBV2, the J call TRBJ2-7; TRBD1 is a possible D gene (5 bases). The germline V gene has CDR1 SNHLY and CDR2 FYNNEI. The CDR3 is 13 amino acids. V lost 7 bases and J lost 3, with 13 bases in between. The CDR3 reads CASNPDNNYEQYF. The CDR3 bases are TGTGCCAGCAACCCGGACAACAACTACGAGCAGTACTTC.

The V call is TRBV29-1, the J call TRBJ1-2; D uncertain. This CDR3 has 14 amino acids. Deletions cut 1 base from V and 6 bases from J, with 15 bases between. CDR1 and CDR2 from the germline V gene are SQVTM and ANQGSEA. CDR3 bases: TGCAGCGTTGAAGTTGGGGATGTGGGTCATGGCTACACCTTC. It is translated as CSVEVGDVGHGYTF. Combining the CDR3 with reference TRBV29-1 and TRBJ1-2 gives the whole variable domain SAVISQKPSRDICQRGTSLTIQCQVDSQVTMMFWYRQQPGQSLTLIATANQGSEATYESGFVIDKFPISRPNLTFSTLTVSNMSPEDSSIYLCSVEVGDVGHGYTFGSGTRLTVV.

V usage is TRBV20-1 and J usage is TRBJ1-2; D is ambiguous. This CDR3 spans 12 amino acids. The V end lost 2 bases, the J end lost 7 bases, and 11 bases lay between the germline ends. CDR1 DFQATT and CDR2 SNEGSKA come from the germline V gene (reference sequence). The CDR3 nucleotides read TGCAGTGCTAGAATCCCCAGTCTTGGCTACACCTTC. Encoded protein: CSARIPSLGYTF.

Only a few counts were recorded for this clonotype. CDR3 nucleotide sequence: TGTGCCAGTAGTATCGGACTAGCGGGAGACCAAGAGACCCAGTACTTC. Translating gives CASSIGLAGDQETQYF. The chain links TRBV19 to TRBJ2-5, with TRBD2 matching 13 bases. V lost 3 bases and J lost 0; bases outside the gene matches: 1. CDR1 and CDR2 (germline): LNHDA, SQIVND (reference sequence). The CDR3 runs to 16 residues.

This clonotype has a handful of counts. This chain links TRBV20-1 with TRBJ2-5, with a tentative D call TRBD1 (5 bases). The V gene's germline CDR1 is DFQATT and CDR2 SNEGSKA (reference sequence). The CDR3 consists of 12 residues. Between the trimmed V and J ends, which lost 3 bases and 3 bases, there was a span of 8 bases. The CDR3 sequence: CSASLREETQYF. Written as DNA, the CDR3 is TGCAGTGCTAGCCTCAGGGAAGAGACCCAGTACTTC.

This clonotype has more than one count but fewer than ten. The rearrangement uses TRBV29-1 and TRBJ2-7; TRBD1 matches 10 bases. From germline, CDR1 is SQVTM and CDR2 ANQGSEA. Trimming cost V 6 bases and J 3 bases; bases outside gene matches: 20. The CDR3 is made up of 18 amino acids. The CDR3 here is CSVRLIYSGTGVGYEQYF. The CDR3 bases are TGCAGCGTCCGATTGATTTACTCCGGGACAGGGGTAGGCTACGAGCAGTACTTC.

The chain carries TRBV29-1 and TRBJ1-4; D gene ambiguous. Trimming left V 2 bases short and J 1 base short, with 11 bases between. Per the germline V gene, CDR1 is SQVTM and CDR2 is ANQGSEA. This CDR3 spans 15 amino acids. The CDR3 DNA is TGCAGCGTTGAATCCGTCCCCTTAACTAATGAAAAACTGTTTTTT. This gives the protein CSVESVPLTNEKLFF.

This chain links TRBV12-3 or TRBV12-4 with TRBJ2-2, with D perhaps matching TRBD2 (5 bases). V was pared by 5 bases and J by 3 bases, with 7 bases between. This CDR3 spans 13 amino acids. CDR3 sequence: CASSADYTGELFF. The CDR3 DNA sequence: TGTGCCAGCAGTGCGGACTACACCGGGGAGCTGTTTTTT.

V is TRBV19 and J is TRBJ1-2, with 11 nucleotides matching TRBD1. The CDR3 is 15 residues long. V trimming: 5 bases; J trimming: 4 bases; junction bases outside the gene matches: 6. Germline V gene sequence: CDR1 LNHDA, CDR2 SQIVND (reference sequence). CDR3 sequence (DNA): TGTGCCAGTAGTGGGTCGGACAGGGGGCTCTATGGCTACACCTTC. Its translation is CASSGSDRGLYGYTF.

This clonotype showed up many times. The V gene is TRBV7-9, the J gene TRBJ2-2; D perhaps matches TRBD1 (6 bases). CDR1 is SEHNR and CDR2 is FQNEAQ in the germline V gene (reference sequence). This CDR3 is built from 13 residues. Trimming pared 10 bases from V and 4 bases from J, leaving 13 bases between. The CDR3: CAIPGQRTGELFF. In DNA form, the CDR3 reads TGTGCCATCCCCGGACAGCGCACCGGGGAGCTGTTTTTT. Complete variable domain (other parts from reference TRBV7-9 and TRBJ2-2): DTGVSQNPRHKITKRGQNVTFRCDPISEHNRLYWYRQTLGQGPEFLTYFQNEAQLEKSRLLSDRFSAERPKGSFSTLEIQRTEQGDSAMYLCAIPGQRTGELFFGEGSRLTVL.

A note on this clonotype: Mismatch with germline at one junction end may stem from a read error. The rearrangement joins TRBV20-1 to TRBJ2-7, with D perhaps being TRBD1 or TRBD2 (5 bases each). The CDR3 has 12 amino acids. In germline, CDR1 is DFQATT, CDR2 SNEGSKA (reference sequence). The CDR3 is CSARVRQGEQCF. In nucleotides, the CDR3 is TGCAGTGCTAGAGTCAGACAAGGGGAGCAGTGCTTC.

The chain links TRBV7-9 to TRBJ2-7, with unresolved D. In germline, CDR1 is SEHNR, CDR2 FQNEAQ (reference sequence). The CDR3 has 14 residues. V gave up 5 bases and J gave up 2 bases, with 13 bases separating them. This chain's CDR3 is CASSLQQPPYEQYF. CDR3 in DNA: TGTGCCAGCAGCCTACAACAGCCCCCCTACGAGCAGTACTTC.

This clonotype was detected only a few times. The CDR3 spells CASTSNRDQPQHF. The CDR3 nucleotides are TGTGCCAGTACCTCCAACAGGGATCAGCCCCAGCATTTT. This sequence joins TRBV19 and TRBJ1-5; D might be TRBD1 (6 bases). The length of the CDR3 is 13 residues. Germline V gives CDR1 LNHDA, CDR2 SQIVND (reference sequence). V lost 7 bases and J lost 5, with 12 bases in between.

This rearrangement joins TRBV5-1 to TRBJ1-3, with D maybe TRBD1 (5 bases). V was clipped by 0 bases and J by 8 bases, with 12 bases between them. This CDR3 has 14 residues. Germline CDR1 is SGHRS and CDR2 is YFSETQ. Written as DNA, the CDR3 is TGCGCCAGCAGCTTGGAAAGGGGAGGAGACACCATATATTTT. It is translated as CASSLERGGDTIYF.

The chain uses TRBV5-1 and TRBJ2-5; D is perhaps TRBD2 (5 bases). The germline V gene has CDR1 SGHRS and CDR2 YFSETQ. This CDR3 has 16 residues. The V end lost 0 bases, the J end lost 5 bases, and 17 bases lay between the germline ends. The CDR3 DNA reads TGCGCCAGCAGCTTGGCTCCTACCCGTGAGGGCGAGACCCAGTACTTC. Translated: CASSLAPTREGETQYF.

The rearrangement uses TRBV10-3 and TRBJ1-4; D is unclear. V lost 4 bases, J lost 6 bases, and 15 bases lay in between. Germline V gives CDR1 ENHRY, CDR2 SYGVKD. The CDR3 is made up of 15 amino acids. Here the CDR3 DNA reads TGTGCCATCAGTGTTGTAGGGAGTCGGGATGAAAAACTGTTTTTT. This gives the protein CAISVVGSRDEKLFF.

This clonotype was seen many times. The chain carries TRBV20-1 and TRBJ2-7, with D unclear. V was cut by 0 bases and J by 4 bases, with 4 bases left in between. The CDR3 has 11 residues. In germline, CDR1 is DFQATT, CDR2 SNEGSKA (reference sequence). CDR3: CSARDLYEQYF. In nucleotides, the CDR3 is TGCAGTGCTAGAGATCTGTACGAGCAGTACTTC.

V and J are TRBV19 and TRBJ1-2, with TRBD1 matching 8 bases. The V gene end was trimmed by 5 bases and the J gene end by 5 bases; junction bases not matched to a gene: 10. Germline CDR1 and CDR2: LNHDA and SQIVND (reference sequence). CDR3 length equals 15 residues. CDR3: CASSAGQGASYGYTF. The CDR3 nucleotides are TGTGCCAGTAGTGCGGGTCAGGGGGCGAGTTATGGCTACACCTTC.

This chain links TRBV20-1 with TRBJ2-5; 9 bases fit TRBD1. This CDR3 contains 14 residues. V trimming: 2 bases; J trimming: 5 bases; junction bases outside the gene matches: 6. Germline lookup yields CDR1 DFQATT and CDR2 SNEGSKA (reference sequence). CDR3 sequence (DNA): TGCAGTGCTAGAACTGGGACAGGGAAGGAGACCCAGTACTTC. Protein: CSARTGTGKETQYF.

The V gene is TRBV7-3, the J gene TRBJ2-3; 8 nucleotides align to TRBD1. Germline V lookup: CDR1 SGHTA, CDR2 FQGTGA. The CDR3 runs 19 residues. V lost 2 bases, J lost 2 bases, and 15 bases stayed unmatched. This chain's CDR3 is CASSLGFLGTGALTDTQYF. In DNA, the CDR3 is TGTGCCAGCAGCTTAGGCTTCCTTGGGACAGGAGCCCTCACAGATACGCAGTATTTT. The variable domain in full, with the rest retrieved from reference TRBV7-3 and TRBJ2-3, is GAGVSQTPSNKVTEKGKYVELRCDPISGHTALYWYRQSLGQGPEFLIYFQGTGAADDSGLPNDRFFAVRPEGSVSTLKIQRTERGDSAVYLCASSLGFLGTGALTDTQYFGPGTRLTVL.

V usage is TRBV12-3 or TRBV12-4 and J usage is TRBJ1-1; D unresolved. This CDR3 has 15 residues. V shed 2 bases and J shed 0 bases, with 10 bases lying between them. The CDR3 nucleotides are TGTGCCAGCAGTTTATTTGGGGAGGTGAACACTGAAGCTTTCTTT. Amino acids: CASSLFGEVNTEAFF.

Note on this clonotype: The junction does not match germline at one end; this may be a read error. The V gene is TRBV20-1, the J gene TRBJ1-2; tentative D call: TRBD1 (6 bases). Germline V gives CDR1 DFQATT, CDR2 SNEGSKA (reference sequence). The CDR3 consists of 13 residues. As DNA, the CDR3 is TGCAGTGCCTTGGGACAAGAGAGCTATGGCTACGCCTTC. This gives the protein CSALGQESYGYAF.